What follows are 27 T cell receptor beta chains derived from one specimen sequenced in a study of T cell clonality in common variable immunodeficiency. Their target antigens are unknown. Study-level points and caveats: Fewer deletions and N-nucleotide insertions were reportedly seen in common variable immunodeficiency TCR beta sequences.

The protocol was immunoSEQ multiplex PCR, while the TCRdb copy is restricted to in-frame clones and leaves out a portion. This sample has 25,000 to 30,000 clones and no singletons, with roughly 29% in the ten largest. Sequencing input: peripheral blood mononuclear cells. Receptors originate from a human donor with common variable immunodeficiency.

About this clone: From the germline J gene comes the end of the CDR3, since the read stops 3 residues before it. V is TRBV6-1 and J is TRBJ1-5; D not resolved. There are 14 residues in the CDR3. Germline assignment: CDR1 MNHNS and CDR2 SASEGT. Trimming cost V 2 bases and J 6 bases, with 11 bases left between them. CDR3 sequence: CASSELGSGQPQHF. The sequenced part of the CDR3 DNA is TGTGCCAGCAGTGAACTCGGGTCTGGTCAGCCC.

This clone occurred a few times. Partial CDR3 DNA: TGTGCCAGCAGCCCGCGGACAGCACGCTACAATGAG. This translates into CASSPRTARYNE. The full CDR3 reads CASSPRTARYNEQFF. The chain recombines TRBV7-2 with TRBJ2-1; tentative D call: TRBD1 (6 bases). The read comes to an end 3 residues before the CDR3 does, leaving the germline J gene to fill in the end. Germline V gene sequence: CDR1 SGHTA, CDR2 FQGNSA. The V and J ends lost 5 bases and 3 bases respectively, with 14 bases between them. This CDR3 has 15 residues.

This clone occurred a few times. The CDR3 end lies 3 residues beyond the end of the read and is filled in from the germline J gene. The J gene is TRBJ1-1, the V gene TRBV20-1; D unresolved. This CDR3 has 13 residues. V was pared by 6 bases and J by 0 bases, with 11 bases between. Germline CDR1 is DFQATT and CDR2 is SNEGSKA (reference sequence). The CDR3 loop is CSAYPHMNTEAFF. CDR3 DNA, as far as it was read: TGCAGTGCCTATCCCCATATGAACACTGAA.

To note about this clone: The CDR3 end lies 3 residues beyond the end of the read and is filled in from the germline J gene. The chain combines TRBV7-2 with TRBJ1-3; TRBD1 matches at 7 bases. CDR1 and CDR2 (germline): SGHTA, FQGNSA. CDR3 size: 13 residues. The junction had 5 bases not matched to a gene; V was cut back by 6 bases and J by 6 bases. CDR3 DNA (partial): TGTGCCAGCAGAAAAACAGGGGAAAACACC. Its protein is CASRKTGENT. The CDR3 as a whole reads CASRKTGENTIYF.

This clone was counted at least ten times. The read terminates 3 residues before the CDR3 end, so the remaining end is supplied by the germline J gene. The chain couples TRBV19 to TRBJ1-4; 7 nucleotides match TRBD1. CDR3 size: 16 residues. With V trimmed by 7 bases and J by 7 bases, 15 bases remained unmatched. Germline values: CDR1 LNHDA, CDR2 SQIVND (reference sequence). The CDR3 loop reads CASKRSPTGQVEKLFF. The CDR3 DNA, read in part, is TGTGCCAGTAAGAGATCCCCAACAGGACAGGTTGAAAAA.

This clone was seen a handful of times. The sequenced fragment ends 3 residues before the CDR3 boundary, so the rest is inferred from the germline J gene. This chain uses TRBV5-1 with TRBJ1-3; D gene ambiguous. Germline V gene lookup returns CDR1 SGHRS and CDR2 YFSETQ. This CDR3 region has 15 residues. V was shortened by 7 bases and J by 4 bases, with 18 bases between the two germline ends. CDR3 residues: CASGQIPGNGNTIYF. The covered CDR3 bases are TGCGCCAGCGGGCAGATCCCGGGGAACGGAAACACC.

This clone was seen repeatedly, ten times or more. The missing CDR3 end, 3 residues past where the read stops, is filled in from the germline J gene. This sample also contains other DNA sequences that code for the same CDR3. The chain combines TRBV7-2 with TRBJ1-2, with 9 bases matching TRBD1. CDR3 length equals 15 residues. Germline CDR1 and CDR2: SGHTA and FQGNSA. CDR3 DNA, as far as it was read: TGTGCCAGCAGACCCCCGGGGGACAGGGTTGGCGGC. Amino acids: CASRPPGDRVGG. The full CDR3 sequence reads CASRPPGDRVGGYTF. Filled out from reference TRBV7-2 and TRBJ1-2, the complete variable domain reads GAGVSQSPSNKVTEKGKDVELRCDPISGHTALYWYRQSLGQGLEFLIYFQGNSAPDKSGLPSDRFSAERTGGSVSTLTIQRTQQEDSAVYLCASRPPGDRVGGYTFGSGTRLTVV.

The sample holds a few counts of this clone. The sequenced fragment ends 3 residues before the CDR3 boundary, so the rest is inferred from the germline J gene. The chain uses TRBV2 and TRBJ2-6; D is possibly TRBD1 or TRBD2 (5 bases each). Germline CDR1 reads SNHLY; CDR2 reads FYNNEI. The CDR3 is 15 residues long. V was trimmed by 6 bases and J by 2 bases, leaving 11 bases between them. CDR3 bases read: TGTGCCAGCAGCGTTCAGGGAGCTGGGGCCAACGTC. The encoded protein is CASSVQGAGANV. In full, the CDR3 reads CASSVQGAGANVLTF.

This clone was seen a handful of times. The read comes to an end 3 residues before the CDR3 does, leaving the germline J gene to fill in the end. The rearrangement links TRBV6-1 to TRBJ1-5, with D hard to call. Germline assignment: CDR1 MNHNS and CDR2 SASEGT. Deletions cut 2 bases from V and 7 bases from J, with 12 bases between. There are 14 residues in the CDR3. The CDR3 is CASSETPQWQPQHF. Incomplete CDR3 DNA: TGTGCCAGCAGTGAAACGCCCCAGTGGCAGCCC.

This clone was counted only a few times. The germline gene is not matched at one end of the junction; a read error may be the cause. The CDR3 goes on 3 residues after the read ends, and that part is filled in from the germline J gene. J is TRBJ1-2 and V is TRBV19; 7 bases match TRBD1. CDR1 is LNHDA and CDR2 is SQIVND in the germline V gene (reference sequence). The CDR3 sequence is 14 residues long. The CDR3 sequence: CASSTETGYYGYTF. The CDR3 bases that were read are TGTGCCAGTAGTACCGAGACAGGGTACTACGGC.

This clone was observed at least ten times. The CDR3 goes on 3 residues after the read ends, and that part is filled in from the germline J gene. This chain links TRBV5-4 with TRBJ1-4, with D perhaps matching TRBD1 (5 bases). V lost 2 bases, J lost 2 bases, and 7 bases lay in between. Per germline, CDR1 SGHNT and CDR2 YYREEE (reference sequence). This CDR3 is 14 amino acids long. The DNA read from the CDR3 is TGTGCCAGCAGCTTTAGGGGTACTAATGAAAAA. Residues: CASSFRGTNEK. The entire CDR3 protein reads CASSFRGTNEKLFF.

A remark on this clone: The sequenced fragment ends 3 residues before the CDR3 boundary, so the rest is inferred from the germline J gene. This sequence joins TRBV19 and TRBJ2-3, with no clear D. The CDR3 is made up of 12 amino acids. Between the trimmed V and J ends, which lost 6 bases and 0 bases, there was a span of 4 bases. Germline-derived CDR1 and CDR2 are LNHDA and SQIVND (reference sequence). The CDR3 here is CASSRSTDTQYF. The sequenced CDR3 bases are TGTGCCAGTAGCCGGAGCACAGATACG.

As to this clone: The junction shows a germline mismatch at one end, possibly a read error. The missing CDR3 end, 3 residues past where the read stops, is filled in from the germline J gene. Other DNA sequences within the sample encode an identical CDR3. The genes are TRBV6-4 and TRBJ1-5; 7 nucleotides line up with TRBD1. The CDR3 is made up of 17 amino acids. Germline loops: CDR1 MRHNA, CDR2 SNTAGT. The CDR3 sequence: CASSDLLVRQGNQPQHF. Incomplete CDR3 DNA: TGTGCCAGCAGTGACCTACTAGTGAGACAGGGCAACCAGCCC.

This clone was recorded a few times. The CDR3 is cut off 3 residues early in the read; its end comes from the germline J gene. The V call is TRBV7-3, the J call TRBJ2-1; 7 positions agree with TRBD1. The CDR3 runs 13 residues. With V trimmed by 5 bases and J by 6 bases, 4 bases remained unmatched. Germline V gene lookup returns CDR1 SGHTA and CDR2 FQGTGA. The CDR3 bases that were read are TGTGCCAGCAGCAAGGGACAGAGCAATGAG. Protein product: CASSKGQSNE. The full CDR3 protein reads CASSKGQSNEQFF.

Notes on this clone: The sequenced fragment ends 3 residues before the CDR3 boundary, so the rest is inferred from the germline J gene. The chain combines TRBV7-9 with TRBJ1-2; 7 nucleotides match TRBD1. The V segment lost 0 bases and the J segment 6 bases; nucleotides outside the gene matches: 1. Germline loops: CDR1 SEHNR, CDR2 FQNEAQ (reference sequence). This CDR3 is 13 amino acids long. The sequenced CDR3 bases are TGTGCCAGCAGCTTAGCAGGGGGCGATGGC. As protein: CASSLAGGDG. The entire CDR3 is CASSLAGGDGYTF.

This clone was observed a few times. Read sequence stops 3 residues before the CDR3 end, and the germline J gene provides the missing end. This chain connects TRBV13 to TRBJ2-3, with a weak D call TRBD2 (5 bases). The germline V and J ends were trimmed by 3 bases and 7 bases, with 11 bases remaining between them. The germline CDR1 and CDR2 sequences are PRHDT and FYEKMQ (reference sequence). This CDR3 is built from 13 residues. CDR3 in amino acids: CASSFLGLHTQYF. The part of the CDR3 DNA that was read is TGTGCCAGCAGCTTCCTCGGACTTCATACG.

In the case of this clone: The read gets to within 3 residues of the CDR3 end, and the germline J gene fills in the rest. The chain employs TRBV20-1 and TRBJ2-7; 8 bases are a match to TRBD2. The germline gives CDR1 DFQATT, CDR2 SNEGSKA (reference sequence). The ends lost 6 bases at V and 2 bases at J; junction bases unmatched: 3. This CDR3 contains 12 residues. CDR3 DNA, as far as it was read: TGCAGTGCGCCGACTAGCGCCTACGAG. This gives the protein CSAPTSAYE. The full CDR3 reads CSAPTSAYEQYF.

This clone turned up a few times. With the read ending 3 residues before the CDR3 end, the germline J gene is used to fill in that end. The rearrangement links TRBV7-9 to TRBJ1-1; 7 bases match TRBD1. CDR1 and CDR2 from the germline V gene are SEHNR and FQNEAQ (reference sequence). This CDR3 region has 15 residues. The covered CDR3 bases are TGTGCCAGCAGCTCGACCCGTGGGGACAGAGGATAC. Translated, it gives CASSSTRGDRGY. The CDR3 as a whole reads CASSSTRGDRGYAFF.

This clone was picked up many times. The read ends 3 residues early relative to the CDR3; the germline J gene fills the gap. The rearrangement uses TRBV7-9 and TRBJ2-3, with 10 bases identical to TRBD2. The CDR3 covers 15 residues. Unmatched junction bases numbered 9, after V lost 5 bases and J lost 7 bases. CDR1 and CDR2 (germline): SEHNR, FQNEAQ (reference sequence). The part of the CDR3 DNA that was read is TGTGCCAGCAGCCTGCTAGCGGGGGCGTTCAATACG. Residues: CASSLLAGAFNT. The full CDR3 reads CASSLLAGAFNTQYF.

Details on this clone: From the germline J gene comes the end of the CDR3, since the read stops 3 residues before it. J is TRBJ1-1 and V is TRBV7-9; TRBD1 matches 8 bases. Germline assignment: CDR1 SEHNR and CDR2 FQNEAQ (reference sequence). The junction had 12 bases not matched to a gene; V was cut back by 7 bases and J by 5 bases. The CDR3 spans 15 residues. The DNA read from the CDR3 is TGTGCCAGCACCGTCTCAGGGGGCCGGGGAACTGAA. It codes for CASTVSGGRGTE. The full CDR3 is CASTVSGGRGTEAFF. The full variable domain, its missing parts supplied by reference TRBV7-9 and TRBJ1-1, is DTGVSQNPRHKITKRGQNVTFRCDPISEHNRLYWYRQTLGQGPEFLTYFQNEAQLEKSRLLSDRFSAERPKGSFSTLEIQRTEQGDSAMYLCASTVSGGRGTEAFFGQGTRLTVV.

This clone showed up many times. The sequenced CDR3 bases are TGTGCCAGTAGTATAGGATGGACTAGCGGGGGGGCCCGGGTGGGTGAG. It codes for CASSIGWTSGGARVGE. The whole CDR3 sequence reads CASSIGWTSGGARVGEQFF. This chain links TRBV19 with TRBJ2-1, with 15 bases aligning to TRBD2. The observed sequence ends 3 residues before the CDR3 terminus, with the missing tail filled in from the germline J gene. J lost 9 bases, V lost 1 base, and 13 bases had no gene match. Germline CDR1 is LNHDA and CDR2 is SQIVND (reference sequence). The CDR3 runs 19 residues.

This clone was observed at least ten times. The sequenced fragment ends 3 residues before the CDR3 boundary, so the rest is inferred from the germline J gene. The rearrangement links TRBV20-1 to TRBJ1-6; 10 bases are a match to TRBD1. Germline loops: CDR1 DFQATT, CDR2 SNEGSKA (reference sequence). This CDR3 is built from 15 residues. V dropped 2 bases and J dropped 9; count of bases not matched to a gene: 7. The CDR3 region is CSARSPGTGVSPLHF. Incomplete CDR3 DNA: TGCAGTGCTAGAAGCCCAGGGACAGGGGTTTCACCC.

This clone was seen repeatedly, ten times or more. The missing CDR3 end, 3 residues past where the read stops, is filled in from the germline J gene. The rearrangement joins TRBV29-1 to TRBJ2-1; TRBD1 is a possible D gene (5 bases). Germline assignment: CDR1 SQVTM and CDR2 ANQGSEA. The CDR3 is 14 residues long. Trimming shortened V by 4 bases and J by 4 bases, and 14 bases separated the two germline ends. The part of the CDR3 DNA that was read is TGCAGCGTTGCCACAGGAAGCGCTTACAATGAG. It specifies CSVATGSAYNE. The whole CDR3 protein is CSVATGSAYNEQFF.

There are many counts of this clone. The read ends 3 residues early relative to the CDR3; the germline J gene fills the gap. The chain combines TRBV19 with TRBJ2-1; the match to TRBD2 covers 12 bases. J gave up 5 bases and V 5 bases, and 4 bases lay outside the gene matches. The CDR3 is 15 amino acids. Germline V gene sequence: CDR1 LNHDA, CDR2 SQIVND (reference sequence). The sequenced part of the CDR3 DNA is TGTGCCAGTAGTCCGCGGACTAGCGGGAACAATGAG. Its translation is CASSPRTSGNNE. The complete CDR3 sequence is CASSPRTSGNNEQFF.

This clone was counted between two and nine times. Sequencing ends 3 residues short of the CDR3 end; the germline J gene provides the rest. The genes are TRBV5-1 and TRBJ1-2, with D possibly TRBD1 on 5 matching bases. In germline, CDR1 is SGHRS, CDR2 YFSETQ. The CDR3 runs to 14 residues. V was trimmed by 1 base and J by 5 bases, leaving 12 bases between them. The DNA read from the CDR3 is TGCGCCAGCAGCTTGTCACAGGTGGGATATGGC. Protein: CASSLSQVGYG. The CDR3, in full, reads CASSLSQVGYGYTF.

About this clone itself: The read ends 3 residues early relative to the CDR3; the germline J gene fills the gap. The chain has TRBV5-1 and TRBJ2-1, with TRBD1 matching 10 bases. The CDR3 consists of 16 residues. The germline gives CDR1 SGHRS, CDR2 YFSETQ. V dropped 4 bases and J dropped 7; count of bases not matched to a gene: 11. The CDR3 spells CASSIQGTGVNNEQFF. CDR3 DNA, as far as it was read: TGCGCCAGCAGCATCCAAGGGACAGGGGTGAATAATGAG. The full variable domain, rest sourced from reference TRBV5-1 and TRBJ2-1, is KAGVTQTPRYLIKTRGQQVTLSCSPISGHRSVSWYQQTPGQGLQFLFEYFSETQRNKGNFPGRFSGRQFSNSRSEMNVSTLELGDSALYLCASSIQGTGVNNEQFFGPGTRLTVL.

In its sample, this clone was seen many times. Coverage ceases 3 residues before the CDR3 finishes, and the germline J gene fills in the end. The J gene is TRBJ2-3, the V gene TRBV2; 9 bases are shared with TRBD2. This CDR3 region has 15 residues. V shed 7 bases, J shed 2 bases, and the junction held 7 bases outside the gene matches. The germline V gene encodes CDR1 SNHLY and CDR2 FYNNEI. CDR3 bases read: TGTGCCAGCATTGGGCGGGGGGGAATCACAGATACG. Translation gives CASIGRGGITDT. The complete CDR3 protein is CASIGRGGITDTQYF.